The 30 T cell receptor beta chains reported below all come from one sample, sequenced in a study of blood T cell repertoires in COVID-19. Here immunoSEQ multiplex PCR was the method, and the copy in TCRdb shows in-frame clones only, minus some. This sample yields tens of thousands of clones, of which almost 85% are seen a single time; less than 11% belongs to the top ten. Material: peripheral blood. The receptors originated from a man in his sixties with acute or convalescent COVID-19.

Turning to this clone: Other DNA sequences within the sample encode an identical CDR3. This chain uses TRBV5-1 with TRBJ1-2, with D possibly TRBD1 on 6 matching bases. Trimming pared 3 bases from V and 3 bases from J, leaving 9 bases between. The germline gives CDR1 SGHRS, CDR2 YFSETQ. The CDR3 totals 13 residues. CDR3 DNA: TGCGCCAGCAGCTCCTCAGGGGACTATGGCTACACCTTC. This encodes CASSSSGDYGYTF.

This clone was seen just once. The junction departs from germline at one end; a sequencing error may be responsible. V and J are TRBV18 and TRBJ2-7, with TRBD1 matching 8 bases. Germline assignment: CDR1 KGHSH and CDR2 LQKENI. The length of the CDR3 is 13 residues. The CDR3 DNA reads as TGTGCCAGCTTACCAGGGGGCTTGGGAGAGCAGTACTTC. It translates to CASLPGGLGEQYF.

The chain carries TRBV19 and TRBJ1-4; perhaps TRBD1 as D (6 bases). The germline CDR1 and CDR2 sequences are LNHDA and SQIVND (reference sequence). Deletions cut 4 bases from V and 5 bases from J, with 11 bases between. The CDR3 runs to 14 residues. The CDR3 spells CASSRQGLNEKLFF. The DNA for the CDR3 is TGTGCCAGTAGTAGGCAGGGGCTAAATGAAAAACTGTTTTTT.

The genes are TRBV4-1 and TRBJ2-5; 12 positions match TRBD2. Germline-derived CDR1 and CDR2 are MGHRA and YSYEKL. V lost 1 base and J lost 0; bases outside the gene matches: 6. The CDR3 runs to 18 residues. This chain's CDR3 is CASSQVETSGGYQETQYF. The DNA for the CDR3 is TGCGCCAGCAGCCAAGTGGAGACTAGCGGGGGTTACCAAGAGACCCAGTACTTC.

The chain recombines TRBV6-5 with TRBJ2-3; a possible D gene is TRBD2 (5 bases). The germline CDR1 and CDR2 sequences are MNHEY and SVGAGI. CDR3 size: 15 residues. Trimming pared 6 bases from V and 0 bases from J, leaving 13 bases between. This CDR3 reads CASRGIGLSTDTQYF. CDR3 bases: TGTGCCAGCAGAGGGATTGGACTTAGCACAGATACGCAGTATTTT.

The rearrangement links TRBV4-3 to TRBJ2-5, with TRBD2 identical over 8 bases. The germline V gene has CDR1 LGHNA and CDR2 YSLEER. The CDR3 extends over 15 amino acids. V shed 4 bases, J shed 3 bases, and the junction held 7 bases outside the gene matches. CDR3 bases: TGCGCCAGCAGCCTACCCAGCGGGAGCAAAGAGACCCAGTACTTC. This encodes CASSLPSGSKETQYF.

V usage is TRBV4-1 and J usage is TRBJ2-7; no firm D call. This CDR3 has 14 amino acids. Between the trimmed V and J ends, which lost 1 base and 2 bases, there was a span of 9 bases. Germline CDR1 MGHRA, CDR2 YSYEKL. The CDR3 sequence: CASSQVTRTYEQYF. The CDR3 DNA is TGCGCCAGCAGCCAAGTAACCAGGACCTACGAGCAGTACTTC.

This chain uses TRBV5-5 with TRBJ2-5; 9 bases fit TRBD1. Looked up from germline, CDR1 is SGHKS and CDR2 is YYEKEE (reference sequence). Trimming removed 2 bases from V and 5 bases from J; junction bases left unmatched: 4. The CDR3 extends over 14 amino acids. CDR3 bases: TGTGCCAGCAGCTTTACAGGGGGCTGGGAGACCCAGTACTTC. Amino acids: CASSFTGGWETQYF.

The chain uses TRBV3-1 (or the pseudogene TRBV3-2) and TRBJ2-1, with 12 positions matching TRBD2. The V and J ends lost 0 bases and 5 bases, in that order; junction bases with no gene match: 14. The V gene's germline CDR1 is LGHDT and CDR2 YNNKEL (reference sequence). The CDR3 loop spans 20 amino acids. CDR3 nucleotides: TGTGCCAGCAGCCAAGATACCGCCGGACTAGCGGGACCGAATCACAATGAGCAGTTCTTC. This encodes CASSQDTAGLAGPNHNEQFF.

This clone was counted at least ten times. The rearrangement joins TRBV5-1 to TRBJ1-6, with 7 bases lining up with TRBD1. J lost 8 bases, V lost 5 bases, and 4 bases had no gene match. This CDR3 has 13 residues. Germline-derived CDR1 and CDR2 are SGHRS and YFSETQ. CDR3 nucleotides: TGCGCCAGCAGAGGGACAGAAGATTCACCCCTCCACTTT. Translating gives CASRGTEDSPLHF.

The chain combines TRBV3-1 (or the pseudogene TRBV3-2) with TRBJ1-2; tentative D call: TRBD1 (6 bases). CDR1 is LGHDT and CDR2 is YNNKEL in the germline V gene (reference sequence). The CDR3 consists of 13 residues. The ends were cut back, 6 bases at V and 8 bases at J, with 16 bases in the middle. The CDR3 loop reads CASSTTGIGGYTF. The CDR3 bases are TGTGCCAGCAGTACAACAGGGATAGGAGGCTACACCTTC.

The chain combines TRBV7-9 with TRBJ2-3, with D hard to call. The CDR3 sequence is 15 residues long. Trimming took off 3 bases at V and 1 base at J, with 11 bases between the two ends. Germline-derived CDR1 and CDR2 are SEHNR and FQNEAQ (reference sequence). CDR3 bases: TGTGCCAGCAGCTTCTTACCGCAGGGCACAGATACGCAGTATTTT. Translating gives CASSFLPQGTDTQYF.

The CDR3 loop reads CASSEAGTALYSPLHF. The DNA of the CDR3 is TGTGCCAGCAGTGAAGCGGGGACAGCATTATATTCACCCCTCCACTTT. The V call is TRBV6-1, the J call TRBJ1-6; TRBD1 aligns across 7 bases. Unmatched junction bases numbered 7, after V lost 0 bases and J lost 8 bases. Germline CDR1 MNHNS, CDR2 SASEGT. This CDR3 spans 16 amino acids.

The CDR3 region is CASSYSGLNSGNTIYF. CDR3 coding DNA: TGTGCCAGCAGTTACTCTGGACTGAACTCTGGAAACACCATATATTTT. V and J are TRBV6-5 and TRBJ1-3; D remains ambiguous. The CDR3 has 16 residues. V dropped 0 bases and J dropped 0 bases, with 9 bases sitting between them. The germline gives CDR1 MNHEY, CDR2 SVGAGI.

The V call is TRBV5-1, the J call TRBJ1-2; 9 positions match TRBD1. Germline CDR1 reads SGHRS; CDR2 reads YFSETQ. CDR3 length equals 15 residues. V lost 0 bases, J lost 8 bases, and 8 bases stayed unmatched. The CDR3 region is CASSLAVGTGSGYTF. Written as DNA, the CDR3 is TGCGCCAGCAGCTTGGCCGTAGGGACAGGGAGCGGCTACACCTTC. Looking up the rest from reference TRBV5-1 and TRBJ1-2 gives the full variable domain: KAGVTQTPRYLIKTRGQQVTLSCSPISGHRSVSWYQQTPGQGLQFLFEYFSETQRNKGNFPGRFSGRQFSNSRSEMNVSTLELGDSALYLCASSLAVGTGSGYTFGSGTRLTVV.

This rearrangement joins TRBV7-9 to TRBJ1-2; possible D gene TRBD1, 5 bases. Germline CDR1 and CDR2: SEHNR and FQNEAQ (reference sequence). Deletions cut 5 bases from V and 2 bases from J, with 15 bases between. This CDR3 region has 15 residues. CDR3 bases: TGTGCCAGCAGCACCTTGGGGCAGAACAACTATGGCTACACCTTC. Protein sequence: CASSTLGQNNYGYTF.

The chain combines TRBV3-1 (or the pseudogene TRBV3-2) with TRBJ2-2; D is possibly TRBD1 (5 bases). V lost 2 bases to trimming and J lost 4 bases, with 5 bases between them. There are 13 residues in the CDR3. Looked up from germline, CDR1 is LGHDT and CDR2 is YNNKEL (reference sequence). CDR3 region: CASSQRGTGELFF. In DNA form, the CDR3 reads TGTGCCAGCAGCCAAAGGGGCACCGGGGAGCTGTTTTTT.

The CDR3 DNA follows: TGTGCCAGCAGCCGTAGCGGTTCTAGCACAGATACGCAGTATTTT. It encodes CASSRSGSSTDTQYF. V and J are TRBV11-3 and TRBJ2-3; a weak D match, TRBD2 (6 bases). The CDR3 totals 15 residues. Per germline, CDR1 SGHNT and CDR2 YENEEA. Trimming removed 5 bases at V and 0 bases at J, with 12 bases between.

The DNA of the CDR3 is TGCGCCAGCAGCTTGCAGGTCAACACCGGGGAGCTGTTTTTT. This sequence encodes CASSLQVNTGELFF. This rearrangement joins TRBV5-1 to TRBJ2-2; D is unclear. Looked up from germline, CDR1 is SGHRS and CDR2 is YFSETQ. The V end was cut by 1 base, the J end by 2 bases, with 6 bases between. There are 14 residues in the CDR3.

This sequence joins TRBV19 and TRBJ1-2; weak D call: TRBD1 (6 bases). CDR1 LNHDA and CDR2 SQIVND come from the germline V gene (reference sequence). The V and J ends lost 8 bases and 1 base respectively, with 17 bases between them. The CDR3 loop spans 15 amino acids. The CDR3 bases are TGTGCCAGTCAGGTTTCGGGGGGCTTTAACTATGGCTACACCTTC. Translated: CASQVSGGFNYGYTF.

The CDR3 coding sequence is TGTGCCAGCAGCTTACAACTAGCGGGTTCCCGGGCCTACGAGCAGTACTTC. Protein product: CASSLQLAGSRAYEQYF. The rearrangement joins TRBV7-6 to TRBJ2-7; 9 bases agree with TRBD2. J lost 2 bases, V lost 2 bases, and 10 bases had no gene match. The germline V gene encodes CDR1 SGHVS and CDR2 FNYEAQ. The CDR3 contains 17 residues.

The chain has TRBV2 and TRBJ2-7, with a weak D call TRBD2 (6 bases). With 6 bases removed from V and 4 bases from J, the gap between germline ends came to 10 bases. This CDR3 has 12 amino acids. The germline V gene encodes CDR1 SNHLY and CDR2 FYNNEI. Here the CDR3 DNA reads TGTGCCAGCAGCCTCGCGGGGTACGAGCAGTACTTC. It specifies CASSLAGYEQYF.

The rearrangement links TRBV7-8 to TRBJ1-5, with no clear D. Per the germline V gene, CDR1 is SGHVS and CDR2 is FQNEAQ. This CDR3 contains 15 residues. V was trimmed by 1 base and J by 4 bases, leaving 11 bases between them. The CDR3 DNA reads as TGTGCCAGCAGCTTAGAAGGAGGGAATAATCAGCCCCAGCATTTT. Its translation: CASSLEGGNNQPQHF. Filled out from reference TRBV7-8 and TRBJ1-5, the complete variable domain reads GAGVSQSPRYKVAKRGQDVALRCDPISGHVSLFWYQQALGQGPEFLTYFQNEAQLDKSGLPSDRFFAERPEGSVSTLKIQRTQQEDSAVYLCASSLEGGNNQPQHFGDGTRLSIL.

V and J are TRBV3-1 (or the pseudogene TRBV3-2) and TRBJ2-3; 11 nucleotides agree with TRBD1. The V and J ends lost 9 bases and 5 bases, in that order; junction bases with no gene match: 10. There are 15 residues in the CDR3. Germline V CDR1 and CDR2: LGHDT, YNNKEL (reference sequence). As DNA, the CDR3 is TGTGCCAGAGGACAGGGGGCGGGGGAAAGAGATACGCAGTATTTT. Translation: CARGQGAGERDTQYF.

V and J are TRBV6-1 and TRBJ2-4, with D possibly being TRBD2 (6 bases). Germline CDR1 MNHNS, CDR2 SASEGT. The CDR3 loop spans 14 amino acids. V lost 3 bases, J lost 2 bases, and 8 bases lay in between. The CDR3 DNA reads TGTGCCAGCAGTGAGGGGGGAACCAAAAACATTCAGTACTTC. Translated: CASSEGGTKNIQYF.

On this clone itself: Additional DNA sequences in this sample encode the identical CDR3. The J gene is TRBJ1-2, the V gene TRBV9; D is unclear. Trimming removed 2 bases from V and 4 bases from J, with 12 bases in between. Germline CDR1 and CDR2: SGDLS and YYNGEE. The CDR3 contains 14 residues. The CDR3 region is CASSVDPEGYGYTF. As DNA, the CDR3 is TGTGCCAGCAGCGTTGATCCGGAGGGCTATGGCTACACCTTC.

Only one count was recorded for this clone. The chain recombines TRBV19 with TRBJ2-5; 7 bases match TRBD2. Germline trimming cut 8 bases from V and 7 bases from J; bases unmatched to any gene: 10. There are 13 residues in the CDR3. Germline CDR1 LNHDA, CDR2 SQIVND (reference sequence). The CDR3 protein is CASSGTPGGTQYF. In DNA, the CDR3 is TGTGCCAGTTCCGGGACCCCGGGGGGGACCCAGTACTTC.

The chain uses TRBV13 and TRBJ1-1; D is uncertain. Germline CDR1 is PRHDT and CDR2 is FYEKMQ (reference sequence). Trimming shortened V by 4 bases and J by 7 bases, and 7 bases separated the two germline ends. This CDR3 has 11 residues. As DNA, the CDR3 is TGTGCCAGCAGCTCACACCTTGAAGCTTTCTTT. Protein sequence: CASSSHLEAFF.

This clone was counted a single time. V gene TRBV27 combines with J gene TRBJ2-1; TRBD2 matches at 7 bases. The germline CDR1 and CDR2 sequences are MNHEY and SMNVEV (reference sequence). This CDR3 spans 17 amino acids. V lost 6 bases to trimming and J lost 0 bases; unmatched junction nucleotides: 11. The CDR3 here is CASSPVGLGRSYNEQFF. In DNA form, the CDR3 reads TGTGCCAGCAGCCCCGTAGGACTAGGACGCTCCTACAATGAGCAGTTCTTC.

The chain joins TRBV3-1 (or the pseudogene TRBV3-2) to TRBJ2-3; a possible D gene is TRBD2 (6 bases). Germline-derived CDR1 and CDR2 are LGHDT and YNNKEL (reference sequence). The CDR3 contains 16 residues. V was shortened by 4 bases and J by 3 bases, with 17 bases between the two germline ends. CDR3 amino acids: CASSLNLGLRTDTQYF. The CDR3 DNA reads TGTGCCAGCAGCCTGAACTTGGGACTTAGGACAGATACGCAGTATTTT.